Listed below are T cell receptor beta chains from one sample, sequenced in a study of control samples from healthy donors and cancer patients. Generated by immunoSEQ multiplex PCR, the TCRdb table keeps only in-frame clones and is missing some. The sample lists roughly 170,000 clones, about 91% seen once, with 2% to 2.5% in the top ten. Sequenced input: blood. These receptors all come from a woman in her thirties or forties in good health. Each CDR3 is given with its conserved first and last residue. The D gene is left open where the match is weak. Only part of the rows carry a size: once, few, many, or a class if the clone is expanded.

.	TRBJ1-2	TRBV18	.	TGTGCCAGCTCACCACCCGCCAGGGAAGGGGCTAACTATGGCTACACCTTC	CASSPPAREGANYGYTF
once	TRBJ1-6	TRBV27	TRBD1	TGTGCCAGCAGTTTAGTACAAGGAGGGGGCAAGCCACCCCTCCACTTT	CASSLVQGGGKPPLHF
.	TRBJ1-5	TRBV18	TRBD1	TGTGCCAGCTCACCCCGACAGGGGACTCAGCCCCAGCATTTT	CASSPRQGTQPQHF
.	TRBJ2-7	TRBV25-1	.	TGTGCCAGCAGTGAATTATTCTACGAGCAGTACTTC	CASSELFYEQYF
.	TRBJ2-3	TRBV7-9	.	TGTGCCAGCAGCTGGGTAGACGATACGCAGTATTTT	CASSWVDDTQYF
once	TRBJ1-4	TRBV27	TRBD1	TGTGCCAGCAGTTTATCGAGGGGGCCCACAACTAATGAAAAACTGTTTTTT	CASSLSRGPTTNEKLFF
.	TRBJ2-7	TRBV5-1	.	TGCGCCAGCAGCTCAGGGACTGCCTACGAGCAGTACTTC	CASSSGTAYEQYF
.	TRBJ1-4	TRBV18	.	TGTGCCAGCTCACCGGGAGGAGAAAAACTGTTTTTT	CASSPGGEKLFF
.	TRBJ1-3	TRBV12-3/TRBV12-4	.	TGTGCCAGCAGTTTTGACTCTGGAAACACCATATATTTT	CASSFDSGNTIYF
.	TRBJ2-3	TRBV7-9	.	TGTGCCAGCAGCCCCACAGATACGCAGTATTTT	CASSPTDTQYF
.	TRBJ2-6	TRBV11-2	TRBD1	TGTGCCAGCAGCCAGAGACCGGGACAGGGAACCTCTGGGGCCAACGTCCTGACTTTC	CASSQRPGQGTSGANVLTF
.	TRBJ1-1	TRBV11-1	.	TGTGCCAGCAGCTTTGGAGAGAACACTGAAGCTTTCTTT	CASSFGENTEAFF
.	TRBJ1-4	TRBV7-3	.	TGTGCCAGCAGCTCAAGGGTTCCGGAGAAACTGTTTTTT	CASSSRVPEKLFF
.	TRBJ1-6	TRBV4-1	TRBD1	TGCGCCAGCAGCCAAGCCCCGGGACAGGGCGGGTCACCCCTCCACTTT	CASSQAPGQGGSPLHF
.	TRBJ1-6	TRBV10-3	.	TGTGCCATCAGTTGGGCGGAGGATTCACCCCTCCACTTT	CAISWAEDSPLHF
.	TRBJ2-1	TRBV7-6	.	TGTGCCAGCAGCTTTTCTTTGGCGGATAATGAGCAGTTCTTC	CASSFSLADNEQFF
.	TRBJ2-7	TRBV5-4	.	TGTGCCAGCAGCTTGGATTCCCGGGAGCAGTACTTC	CASSLDSREQYF
.	TRBJ2-5	TRBV6-4	.	TGTGCCAGCAGTGACTCTGGTCAAGGTGTGTACCAAGAGACCCAGTACTTC	CASSDSGQGVYQETQYF
.	TRBJ1-1	TRBV19	.	TGTGCCAGTCCCCCTCCGGAGGGAGGAATGAACACTGAAGCTTTCTTT	CASPPPEGGMNTEAFF
.	TRBJ2-1	TRBV4-2	TRBD2	TGTGCCAGCAGCCAAGATTATCGCGGGGGGGCCTGGGGCACCTACAATGAGCAGTTCTTC	CASSQDYRGGAWGTYNEQFF
.	TRBJ1-6	TRBV11-3	.	TGTGCCAGCAGCTCATCAGGGGATAATTCACCCCTCCACTTT	CASSSSGDNSPLHF
.	TRBJ2-7	TRBV7-9	.	TGTGCCAGCAGCTTATTTCCCGGGGAGAGGAGCTCCTACGAGCAGTACTTC	CASSLFPGERSSYEQYF
.	TRBJ2-3	TRBV13	.	TGTGCCAGCAGCTTCCGGCGGGCGGATACGCAGTATTTT	CASSFRRADTQYF
.	TRBJ2-7	TRBV29-1	.	TGCAGCGTTGGGGGGGATGGCTACGAGCAGTACTTC	CSVGGDGYEQYF
.	TRBJ1-1	TRBV2	.	TGTGCCAGCGGCGTTACTGAAGCTTTCTTT	CASGVTEAFF
.	TRBJ2-1	TRBV11-2	.	TGTGCCAGCAGCTTAGACGGTCCAGGGACTGAGCAGTTCTTC	CASSLDGPGTEQFF
.	TRBJ2-7	TRBV7-8	.	TGTGCCAGCAGCTTGGACAGCTTAGACTACGAGCAGTACTTC	CASSLDSLDYEQYF
.	TRBJ1-1	TRBV2	.	TGTGCCAGCACGGGGATTACAGGAATGAAACTGAACACTGAAGCTTTCTTT	CASTGITGMKLNTEAFF
.	TRBJ2-7	TRBV5-6	TRBD2	TGTGCCAGCAGCTTGGGGACTAGCACCTACGAGCAGTACTTC	CASSLGTSTYEQYF
.	TRBJ2-5	TRBV19	TRBD1	TGTGCCAGTAGTATAGGGGGACAGCAAGAGACCCAGTACTTC	CASSIGGQQETQYF
.	TRBJ2-3	TRBV5-1	.	TGCGCCAGCAGCTTGTTAGGGGGCACAGATACGCAGTATTTT	CASSLLGGTDTQYF
.	TRBJ2-7	TRBV29-1	.	TGCAGCGTTATGGTACTACAGGGATCCGAGCAGTACTTC	CSVMVLQGSEQYF
once	TRBJ2-2	TRBV27	.	TGTGCCAGCAGTTTGTCAGGAGGCACCGGGGAGCTGTTTTTT	CASSLSGGTGELFF
.	TRBJ1-2	TRBV7-2	.	TGTGCCAGCAGCTTAGCGGACAGCTATGGCTACACCTTC	CASSLADSYGYTF
.	TRBJ2-7	TRBV5-1	.	TGCGCCAGCAGCCCGGACATTTCCTACGAGCAGTACTTC	CASSPDISYEQYF
.	TRBJ1-3	TRBV28	.	TGTGCCAGCAAGACGGACGGACGAAACACCATATATTTT	CASKTDGRNTIYF
.	TRBJ1-1	TRBV18	TRBD1	TGTGCCAGCTCACCCGGACAGGGGAGGGCTGAAGCTTTCTTT	CASSPGQGRAEAFF